This T cell receptor (beta chain) was captured by sequencing in a study of blood T cell repertoires in COVID-19. The data were produced by immunoSEQ multiplex PCR, yet TCRdb's version contains in-frame clones alone and is incomplete. Of hundreds of thousands of clones in the sample, 87% were seen once. The table lists this clone with a count of one. CDR1 and CDR2 from the germline V gene are SGHTA and FQGNSA. V trimming: 5 bases; J trimming: 5 bases; junction bases outside the gene matches: 10. This CDR3 has 15 amino acids. Sequenced material: PBMCs or T cells enriched from blood (not recorded which). The chain carries TRBV7-2 and TRBJ2-5, with 8 positions matching TRBD2. This clonotype originated in a woman aged 18 to 35 with acute COVID-19. CDR3 coding DNA: TGTGCCAGCAGCCCGGGAGGGCCGTTGTTTGAGACCCAGTACTTC. Translation: CASSPGGPLFETQYF.